This T cell receptor (beta chain) is from a study of blood T cell repertoires in COVID-19. Study at large: COVID-19 samples from acute and convalescent phases originated in the United States, Italy and Spain.

Recruitment covered 20 to 25 US areas and drew participants whose ages spanned roughly 18 to 89 years. Researchers sorted participants into cohorts using their self-reported clinical history. Source study methods: For nucleated cells, counts were estimated from reference gene primer amplification. Produced via immunoSEQ multiplex PCR; TCRdb's table is partial and in-frame only. That table gives V, J and clone size, and the DNA gave D and trimming. The sample shows around 320,000 clones, roughly 89% of them seen only once. V shed 2 bases and J 4 bases; nucleotides not matched to a gene: 5. The germline V gene encodes CDR1 MDHEN and CDR2 SYDVKM. This CDR3 region has 15 residues.

The sequenced sample was PBMCs or T cells enriched from blood (not recorded which). The chain carries TRBV28 and TRBJ1-2; 9 bases are shared with TRBD1. The receptor comes from a woman aged 18-29 years with acute COVID-19. The CDR3 sequence: CASSLTGGRGYGYTF. The CDR3 DNA sequence: TGTGCCAGCAGTTTAACAGGGGGCCGAGGCTATGGCTACACCTTC.